These 3 T cell receptor beta chains were all obtained from the same sample, sequenced in a study of T cell changes during pregnancy in multiple sclerosis. Libraries were prepared by immunoSEQ multiplex PCR; TCRdb keeps only in-frame clonotypes and omits some of them. Of 20,000 to 25,000 clones listed, approximately 90% were seen once; the top ten hold 0.55% to 0.7%. Here the sequenced sample was CD4+ T cells from peripheral blood mononuclear cells, taken in the third trimester of pregnancy. Every receptor here comes from a female donor with multiple sclerosis, enrolled in a pregnancy study.

J is TRBJ2-7 and V is TRBV2; 9 bases line up with TRBD1. This CDR3 has 15 amino acids. After removal of 6 bases from V and 4 bases from J, the junction contained 10 bases not matched to a gene. Germline CDR1 SNHLY, CDR2 FYNNEI. CDR3 sequence (DNA): TGTGCCAGCAGCCGGGACAGGGTAGGGAGTTACGAGCAGTACTTC. It specifies CASSRDRVGSYEQYF.

The rearrangement uses TRBV7-3 and TRBJ2-3, with a weak D call TRBD2 (5 bases). With 2 bases removed from V and 8 bases from J, the gap between germline ends came to 11 bases. Germline assignment: CDR1 SGHTA and CDR2 FQGTGA. CDR3 length equals 13 residues. Here the CDR3 reads CASSLVREGTQYF. The CDR3 region has the DNA TGTGCCAGCAGCTTAGTTCGTGAGGGTACGCAGTATTTT.

The chain combines TRBV6-1 with TRBJ2-7, with a weak D call TRBD1 (5 bases). Germline CDR1 and CDR2: MNHNS and SASEGT. The V and J ends lost 4 bases and 0 bases respectively, with 10 bases between them. The length of the CDR3 is 14 residues. The CDR3 region is CASSGQWSSYEQYF. Written as DNA, the CDR3 is TGTGCCAGCAGTGGACAGTGGAGCTCCTACGAGCAGTACTTC.